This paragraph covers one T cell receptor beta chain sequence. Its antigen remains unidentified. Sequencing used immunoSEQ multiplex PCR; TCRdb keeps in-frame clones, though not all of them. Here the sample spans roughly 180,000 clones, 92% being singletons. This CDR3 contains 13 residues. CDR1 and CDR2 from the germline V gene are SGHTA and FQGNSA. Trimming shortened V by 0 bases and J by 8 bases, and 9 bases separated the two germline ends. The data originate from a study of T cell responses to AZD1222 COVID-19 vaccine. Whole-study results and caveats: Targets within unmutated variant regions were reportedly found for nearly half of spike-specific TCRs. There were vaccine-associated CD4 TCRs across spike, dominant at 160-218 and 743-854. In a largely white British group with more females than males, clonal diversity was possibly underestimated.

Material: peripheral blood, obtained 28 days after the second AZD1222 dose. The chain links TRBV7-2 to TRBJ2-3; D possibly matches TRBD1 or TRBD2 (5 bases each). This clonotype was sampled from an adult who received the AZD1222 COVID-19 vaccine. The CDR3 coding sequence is TGTGCCAGCAGCTTAGCGGGGGAGCGTACGCAGTATTTT. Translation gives CASSLAGERTQYF.